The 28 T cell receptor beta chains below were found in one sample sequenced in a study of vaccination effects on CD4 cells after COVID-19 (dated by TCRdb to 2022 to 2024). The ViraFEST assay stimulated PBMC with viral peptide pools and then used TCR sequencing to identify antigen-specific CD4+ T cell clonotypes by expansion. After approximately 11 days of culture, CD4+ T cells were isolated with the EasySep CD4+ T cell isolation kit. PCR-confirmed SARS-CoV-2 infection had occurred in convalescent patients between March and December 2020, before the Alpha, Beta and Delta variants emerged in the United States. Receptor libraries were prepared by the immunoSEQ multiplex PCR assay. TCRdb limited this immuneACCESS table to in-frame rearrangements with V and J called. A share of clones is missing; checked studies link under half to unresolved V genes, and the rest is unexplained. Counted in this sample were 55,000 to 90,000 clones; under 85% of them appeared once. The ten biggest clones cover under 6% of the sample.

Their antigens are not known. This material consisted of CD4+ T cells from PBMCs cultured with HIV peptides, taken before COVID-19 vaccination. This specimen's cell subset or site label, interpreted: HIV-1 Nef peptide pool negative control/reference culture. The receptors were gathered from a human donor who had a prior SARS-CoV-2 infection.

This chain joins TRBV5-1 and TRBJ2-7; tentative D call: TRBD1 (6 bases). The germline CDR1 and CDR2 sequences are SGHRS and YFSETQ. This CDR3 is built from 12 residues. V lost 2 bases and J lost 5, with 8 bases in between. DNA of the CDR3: TGCGCCAGCAGCTTAAGGGACAACGAGCAGTACTTC. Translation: CASSLRDNEQYF.

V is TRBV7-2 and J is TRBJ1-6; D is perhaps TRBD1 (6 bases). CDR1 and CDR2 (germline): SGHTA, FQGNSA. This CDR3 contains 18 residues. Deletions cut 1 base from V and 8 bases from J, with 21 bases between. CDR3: CASSLGTEGRGWDSPLHF. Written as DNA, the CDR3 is TGTGCCAGCAGCTTAGGGACAGAAGGGCGAGGGTGGGATTCACCCCTCCACTTT.

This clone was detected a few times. This CDR3 reads CASSLISFQQPQHF. The CDR3 region has the DNA TGTGCCAGCAGTTTAATCTCTTTCCAACAGCCCCAGCATTTT. This chain connects TRBV28 to TRBJ1-5; D ambiguous. The CDR3 extends over 14 amino acids. The germline V and J ends were trimmed by 2 bases and 7 bases, with 12 bases remaining between them. Germline V gives CDR1 MDHEN, CDR2 SYDVKM.

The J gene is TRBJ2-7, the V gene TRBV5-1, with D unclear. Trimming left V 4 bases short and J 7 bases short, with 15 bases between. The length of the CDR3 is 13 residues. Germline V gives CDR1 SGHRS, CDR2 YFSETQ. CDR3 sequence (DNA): TGCGCCAGCAGCCCGGACGTCCGGCTGGAGCAGTACTTC. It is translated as CASSPDVRLEQYF.

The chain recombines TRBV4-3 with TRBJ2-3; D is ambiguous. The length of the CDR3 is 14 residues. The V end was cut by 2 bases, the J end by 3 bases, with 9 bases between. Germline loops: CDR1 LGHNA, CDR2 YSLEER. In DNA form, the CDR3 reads TGCGCCAGCAGCCAATGGTTGGGTACAGATACGCAGTATTTT. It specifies CASSQWLGTDTQYF.

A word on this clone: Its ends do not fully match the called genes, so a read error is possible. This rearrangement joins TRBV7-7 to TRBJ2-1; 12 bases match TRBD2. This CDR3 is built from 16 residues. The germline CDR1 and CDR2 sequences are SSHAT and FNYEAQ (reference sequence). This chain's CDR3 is CASIPRRLAGVREQFF. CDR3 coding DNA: TGTGCTAGCATCCCTAGGAGACTAGCGGGAGTGCGTGAGCAGTTCTTC.

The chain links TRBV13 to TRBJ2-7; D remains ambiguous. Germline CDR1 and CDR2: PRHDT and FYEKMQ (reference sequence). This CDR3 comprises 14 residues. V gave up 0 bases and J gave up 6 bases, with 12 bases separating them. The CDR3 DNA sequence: TGTGCCAGCAGCTTAGGCGAGACGGCTCTCGAGCAGTACTTC. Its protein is CASSLGETALEQYF.

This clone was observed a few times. For the CDR3, the DNA is TGTGCCAGCAGTGAGCCCCCGCCGGGACTAGGTTACAATGAGCAGTTCTTC. It is translated as CASSEPPPGLGYNEQFF. This chain uses TRBV2 with TRBJ2-1, with 8 bases identical to TRBD2. The V gene end was trimmed by 3 bases and the J gene end by 4 bases; junction bases not matched to a gene: 11. Germline V gives CDR1 SNHLY, CDR2 FYNNEI. CDR3 length: 17 amino acids.

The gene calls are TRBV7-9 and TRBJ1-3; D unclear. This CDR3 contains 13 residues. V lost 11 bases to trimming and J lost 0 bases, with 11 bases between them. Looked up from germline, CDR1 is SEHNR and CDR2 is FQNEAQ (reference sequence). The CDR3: CAGRSASGNTIYF. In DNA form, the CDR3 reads TGTGCCGGACGGTCTGCCTCTGGAAACACCATATATTTT.

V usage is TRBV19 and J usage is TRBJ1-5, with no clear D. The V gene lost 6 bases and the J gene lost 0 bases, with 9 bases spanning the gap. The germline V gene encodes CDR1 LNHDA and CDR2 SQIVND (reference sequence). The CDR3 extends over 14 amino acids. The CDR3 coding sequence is TGTGCCAGTAGCCCCTACTCTAGCAATCAGCCCCAGCATTTT. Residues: CASSPYSSNQPQHF.

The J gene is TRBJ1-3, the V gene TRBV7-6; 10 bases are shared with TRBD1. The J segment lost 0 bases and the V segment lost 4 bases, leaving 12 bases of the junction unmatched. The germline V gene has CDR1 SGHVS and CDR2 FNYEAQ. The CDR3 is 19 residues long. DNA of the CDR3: TGTGCCAGCAGCTCCTTAAAGGACAGGGGGACCCTCTCTGGAAACACCATATATTTT. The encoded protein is CASSSLKDRGTLSGNTIYF.

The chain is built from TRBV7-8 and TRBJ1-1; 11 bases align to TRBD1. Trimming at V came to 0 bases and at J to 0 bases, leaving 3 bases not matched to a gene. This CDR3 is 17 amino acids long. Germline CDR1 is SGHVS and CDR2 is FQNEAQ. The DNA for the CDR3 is TGTGCCAGCAGCTTAGCGGGGACAGGGGGGGTGAACACTGAAGCTTTCTTT. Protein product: CASSLAGTGGVNTEAFF.

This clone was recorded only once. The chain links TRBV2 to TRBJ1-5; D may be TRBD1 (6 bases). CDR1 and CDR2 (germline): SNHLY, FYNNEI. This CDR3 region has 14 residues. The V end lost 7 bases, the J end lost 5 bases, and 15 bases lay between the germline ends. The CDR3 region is CASTGDGGHQPQHF. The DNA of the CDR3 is TGTGCCAGCACAGGGGACGGAGGGCATCAGCCCCAGCATTTT.

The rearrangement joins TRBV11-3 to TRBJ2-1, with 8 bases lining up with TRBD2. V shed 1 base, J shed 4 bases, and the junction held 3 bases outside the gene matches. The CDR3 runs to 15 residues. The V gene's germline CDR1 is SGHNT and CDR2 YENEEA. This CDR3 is CASSLGRGDYNEQFF. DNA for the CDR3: TGTGCCAGCAGCTTAGGGCGGGGGGATTACAATGAGCAGTTCTTC.

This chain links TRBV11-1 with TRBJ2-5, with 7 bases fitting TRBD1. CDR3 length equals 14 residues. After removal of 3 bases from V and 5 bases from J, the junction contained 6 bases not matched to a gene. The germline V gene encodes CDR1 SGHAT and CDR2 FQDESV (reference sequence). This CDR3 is CASSFGTVGETQYF. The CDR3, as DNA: TGTGCCAGCAGCTTTGGGACAGTTGGGGAGACCCAGTACTTC.

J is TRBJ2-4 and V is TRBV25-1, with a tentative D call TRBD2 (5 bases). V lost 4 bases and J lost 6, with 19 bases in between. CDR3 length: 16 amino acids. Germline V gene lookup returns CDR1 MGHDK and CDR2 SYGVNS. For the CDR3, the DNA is TGTGCCAGCAGTGCCTATGGAGGATTCGAGGGAAACATTCAGTACTTC. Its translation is CASSAYGGFEGNIQYF. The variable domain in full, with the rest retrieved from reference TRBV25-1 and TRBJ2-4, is EADIYQTPRYLVIGTGKKITLECSQTMGHDKMYWYQQDPGMELHLIHYSYGVNSTEKGDLSSESTVSRIRTEHFPLTLESARPSHTSQYLCASSAYGGFEGNIQYFGAGTRLSVL.

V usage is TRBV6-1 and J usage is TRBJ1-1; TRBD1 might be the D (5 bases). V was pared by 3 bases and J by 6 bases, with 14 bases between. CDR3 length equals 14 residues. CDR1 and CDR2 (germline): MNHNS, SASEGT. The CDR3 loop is CASSDFGLRAEAFF. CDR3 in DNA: TGTGCCAGCAGTGATTTCGGCCTCAGGGCTGAAGCTTTCTTT.

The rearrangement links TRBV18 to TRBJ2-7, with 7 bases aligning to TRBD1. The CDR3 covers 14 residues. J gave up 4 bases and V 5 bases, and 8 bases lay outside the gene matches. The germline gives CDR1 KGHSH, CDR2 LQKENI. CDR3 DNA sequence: TGTGCCAGCTCAACCGGGACAGCACCTTACGAGCAGTACTTC. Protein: CASSTGTAPYEQYF.

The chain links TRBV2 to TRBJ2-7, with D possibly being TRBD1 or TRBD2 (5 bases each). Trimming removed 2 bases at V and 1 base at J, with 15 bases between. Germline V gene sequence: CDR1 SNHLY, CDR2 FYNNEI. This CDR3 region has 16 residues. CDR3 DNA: TGTGCCAGCAGTGAATGGGCCTCCTGGGGGTCCTACGAGCAGTACTTC. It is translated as CASSEWASWGSYEQYF.

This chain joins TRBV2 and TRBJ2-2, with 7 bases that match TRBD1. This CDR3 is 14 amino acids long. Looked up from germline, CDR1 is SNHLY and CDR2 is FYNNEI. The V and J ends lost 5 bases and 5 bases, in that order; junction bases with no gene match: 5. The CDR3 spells CASSSRTGTGELFF. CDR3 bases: TGTGCCAGCAGTTCTCGGACAGGTACCGGGGAGCTGTTTTTT.

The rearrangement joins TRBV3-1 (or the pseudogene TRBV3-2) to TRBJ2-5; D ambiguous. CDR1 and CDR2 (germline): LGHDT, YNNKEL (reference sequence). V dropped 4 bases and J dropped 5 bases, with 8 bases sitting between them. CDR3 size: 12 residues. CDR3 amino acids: CASSLTRETQYF. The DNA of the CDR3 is TGTGCCAGCAGCCTAACACGGGAGACCCAGTACTTC.

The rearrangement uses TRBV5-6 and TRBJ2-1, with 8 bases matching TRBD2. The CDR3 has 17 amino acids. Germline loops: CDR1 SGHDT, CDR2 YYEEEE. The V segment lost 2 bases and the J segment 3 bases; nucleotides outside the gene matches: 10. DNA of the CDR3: TGTGCCAGCAGCTTAGTCCTTAGCGGGGTCGTCTACAATGAGCAGTTCTTC. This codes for CASSLVLSGVVYNEQFF.

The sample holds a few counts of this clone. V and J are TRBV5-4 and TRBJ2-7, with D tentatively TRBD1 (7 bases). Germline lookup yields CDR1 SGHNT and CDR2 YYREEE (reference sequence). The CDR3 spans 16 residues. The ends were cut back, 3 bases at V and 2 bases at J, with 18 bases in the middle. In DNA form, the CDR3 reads TGTGCCAGCAGCTCTAGGGCAGGGGGGTTTCCCTACGAGCAGTACTTC. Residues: CASSSRAGGFPYEQYF.

CDR3 region: CASSPGGVNEKLFF. For the CDR3, the DNA is TGTGCCAGCTCACCCGGCGGGGTTAATGAAAAACTGTTTTTT. The chain is built from TRBV18 and TRBJ1-4; the D is unclear. CDR3 length: 14 residues. V was pared by 3 bases and J by 4 bases, with 9 bases between. Per germline, CDR1 KGHSH and CDR2 LQKENI.

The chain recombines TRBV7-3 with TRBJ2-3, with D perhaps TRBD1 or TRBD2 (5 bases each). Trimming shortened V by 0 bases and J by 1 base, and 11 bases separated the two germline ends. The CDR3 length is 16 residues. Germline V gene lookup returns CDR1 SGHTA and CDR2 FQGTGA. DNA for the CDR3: TGTGCCAGCAGCTTAACGTCCGGGGCGGGCACAGATACGCAGTATTTT. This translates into CASSLTSGAGTDTQYF. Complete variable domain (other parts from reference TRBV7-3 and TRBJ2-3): GAGVSQTPSNKVTEKGKYVELRCDPISGHTALYWYRQSLGQGPEFLIYFQGTGAADDSGLPNDRFFAVRPEGSVSTLKIQRTERGDSAVYLCASSLTSGAGTDTQYFGPGTRLTVL.

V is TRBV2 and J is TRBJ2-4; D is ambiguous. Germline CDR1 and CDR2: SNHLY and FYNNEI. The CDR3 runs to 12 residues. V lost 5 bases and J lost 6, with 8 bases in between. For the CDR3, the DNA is TGTGCCAGCAGTCTTTCGGTAAACATTCAGTACTTC. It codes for CASSLSVNIQYF.

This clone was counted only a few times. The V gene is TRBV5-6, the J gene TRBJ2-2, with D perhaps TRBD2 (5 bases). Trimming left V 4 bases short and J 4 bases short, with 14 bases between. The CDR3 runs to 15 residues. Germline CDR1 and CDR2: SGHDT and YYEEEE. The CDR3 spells CASSHRREFTGELFF. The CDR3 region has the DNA TGTGCCAGCAGCCACCGCCGGGAATTCACCGGGGAGCTGTTTTTT.

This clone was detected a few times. CDR3 coding DNA: TGTGCCAGCAGCAAATTAGCGGGAGGGTACAAAAACATTCAGTACTTC. This gives the protein CASSKLAGGYKNIQYF. J is TRBJ2-4 and V is TRBV5-4; 11 bases are shared with TRBD2. Germline-derived CDR1 and CDR2 are SGHNT and YYREEE (reference sequence). J was trimmed by 3 bases and V by 4 bases; bases with no gene match: 6. This CDR3 contains 16 residues.